This paragraph reports one T cell receptor beta chain. Its target is not known. The record originates from a study of STAT5B mutations in CD4+ large granular lymphocyte leukemia. Overall study results and limits: CD4-sorted patient repertoires seemed more clonal than healthy CD4+ repertoires.

Controls came from buffy coats of healthy blood donors. Assay used: immunoSEQ multiplex PCR; TCRdb lists only in-frame clones, some missing. In the table there are approximately 31,000 clones, around 72% of which are singletons. This TCR derives from a human donor in good health. Source material: CD4+ T cells from blood buffy coats.

The CDR3 bases are TGTGCCAGCAGCTTAAGGGGGTGGATCGCCACAGATACGCAGTATTTT. Its protein product is CASSLRGWIATDTQYF. The chain links TRBV11-2 to TRBJ2-3, with D maybe TRBD1 (6 bases). V lost 2 bases, J lost 2 bases, and 14 bases lay in between. This CDR3 is 16 amino acids long. Germline V gives CDR1 SGHAT, CDR2 FQNNGV.